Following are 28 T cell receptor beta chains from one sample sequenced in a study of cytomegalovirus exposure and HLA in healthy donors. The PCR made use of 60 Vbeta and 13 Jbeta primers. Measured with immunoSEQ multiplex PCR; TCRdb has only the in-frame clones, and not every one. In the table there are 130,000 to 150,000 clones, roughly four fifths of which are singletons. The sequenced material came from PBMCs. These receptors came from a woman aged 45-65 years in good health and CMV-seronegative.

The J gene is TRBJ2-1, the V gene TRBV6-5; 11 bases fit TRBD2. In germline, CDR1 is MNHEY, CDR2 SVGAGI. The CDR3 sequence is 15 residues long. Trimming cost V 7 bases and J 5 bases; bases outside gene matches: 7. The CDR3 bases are TGTGCCAGCATGCTAGCGGGGGGCAGGGACAATGAGCAGTTCTTC. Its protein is CASMLAGGRDNEQFF.

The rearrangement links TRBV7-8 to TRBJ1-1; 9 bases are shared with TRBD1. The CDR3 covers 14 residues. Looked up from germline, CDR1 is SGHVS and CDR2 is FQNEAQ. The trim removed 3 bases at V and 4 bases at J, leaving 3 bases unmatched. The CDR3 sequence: CASSFDRGGTEAFF. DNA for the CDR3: TGTGCCAGCAGCTTTGACAGGGGGGGCACTGAAGCTTTCTTT.

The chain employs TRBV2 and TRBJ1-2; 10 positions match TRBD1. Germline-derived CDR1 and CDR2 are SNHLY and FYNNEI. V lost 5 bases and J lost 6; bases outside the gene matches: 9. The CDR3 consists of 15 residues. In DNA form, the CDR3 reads TGTGCCAGCAGTACGGGACAGGGGTCAAGACATGGCTACACCTTC. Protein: CASSTGQGSRHGYTF.

CDR3 residues: CASSKLTSGGVETQYF. The CDR3 nucleotides are TGTGCCAGCAGCAAACTGACTAGCGGGGGGGTCGAGACCCAGTACTTC. The V and J genes are TRBV5-6 and TRBJ2-5; TRBD2 matches at 14 bases. Per the germline V gene, CDR1 is SGHDT and CDR2 is YYEEEE. V lost 4 bases, J lost 5 bases, and 7 bases stayed unmatched. The length of the CDR3 is 16 residues.

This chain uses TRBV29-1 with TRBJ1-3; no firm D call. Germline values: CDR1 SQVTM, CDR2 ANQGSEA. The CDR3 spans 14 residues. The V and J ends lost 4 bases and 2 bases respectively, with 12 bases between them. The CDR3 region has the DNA TGCAGCGTTGCCGACAACCCGGCTGGAAACACCATATATTTT. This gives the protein CSVADNPAGNTIYF.

The CDR3 here is CASTNTGSYNEQFF. The CDR3 DNA follows: TGTGCCAGCACGAACACGGGTTCCTACAATGAGCAGTTCTTC. The chain employs TRBV27 and TRBJ2-1; no clear D gene. V was pared by 7 bases and J by 1 base, with 11 bases between. The CDR3 extends over 14 amino acids. Germline values: CDR1 MNHEY, CDR2 SMNVEV (reference sequence).

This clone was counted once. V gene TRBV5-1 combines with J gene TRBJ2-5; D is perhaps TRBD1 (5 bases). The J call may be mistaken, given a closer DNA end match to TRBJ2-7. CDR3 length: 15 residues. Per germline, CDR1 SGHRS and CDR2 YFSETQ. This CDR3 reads CASSLEGQGFDEQYF. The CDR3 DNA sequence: TGCGCCAGCAGCTTGGAGGGTCAGGGCTTCGACGAGCAGTACTTC.

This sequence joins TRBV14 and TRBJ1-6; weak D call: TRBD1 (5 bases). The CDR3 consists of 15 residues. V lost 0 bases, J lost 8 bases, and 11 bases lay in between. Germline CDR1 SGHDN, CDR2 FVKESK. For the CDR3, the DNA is TGTGCCAGCAGCCAAGACGCCGGGGGAGATTCACCCCTCCACTTT. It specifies CASSQDAGGDSPLHF.

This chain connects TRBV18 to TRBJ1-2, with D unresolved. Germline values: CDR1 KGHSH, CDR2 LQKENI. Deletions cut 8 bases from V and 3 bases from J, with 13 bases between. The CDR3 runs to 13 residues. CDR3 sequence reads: CASQETSYYGYTF. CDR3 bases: TGTGCCAGCCAGGAAACGTCCTACTATGGCTACACCTTC.

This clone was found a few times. CDR3 nucleotide sequence: TGTGCCAGCAGCGTAGCCGCGGAGGGTACTGAAGCTTTCTTT. This sequence encodes CASSVAAEGTEAFF. V is TRBV9 and J is TRBJ1-1, with D unresolved. The V end lost 0 bases, the J end lost 5 bases, and 11 bases lay between the germline ends. Germline V lookup: CDR1 SGDLS, CDR2 YYNGEE. CDR3 length: 14 amino acids.

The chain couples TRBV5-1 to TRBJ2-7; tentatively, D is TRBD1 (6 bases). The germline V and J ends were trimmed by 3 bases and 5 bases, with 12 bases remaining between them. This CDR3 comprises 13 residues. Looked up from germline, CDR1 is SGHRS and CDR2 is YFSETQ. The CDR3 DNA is TGCGCCAGCAGCTATTCAGGGGACCACGAGCAGTACTTC. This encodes CASSYSGDHEQYF.

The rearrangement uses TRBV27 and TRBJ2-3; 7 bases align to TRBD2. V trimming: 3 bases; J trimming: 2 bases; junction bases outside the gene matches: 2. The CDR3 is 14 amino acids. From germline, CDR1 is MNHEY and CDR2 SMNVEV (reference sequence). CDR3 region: CASSLGGTTDTQYF. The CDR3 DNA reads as TGTGCCAGCAGTTTGGGGGGGACCACAGATACGCAGTATTTT.

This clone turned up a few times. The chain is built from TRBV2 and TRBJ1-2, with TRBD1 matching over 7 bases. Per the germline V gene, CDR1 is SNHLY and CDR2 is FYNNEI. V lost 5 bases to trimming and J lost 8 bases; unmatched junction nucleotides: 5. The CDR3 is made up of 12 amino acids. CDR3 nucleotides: TGTGCCAGCAGTCTCAGACAGGGCGGCTACACCTTC. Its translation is CASSLRQGGYTF. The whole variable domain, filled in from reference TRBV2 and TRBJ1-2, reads EPEVTQTPSHQVTQMGQEVILRCVPISNHLYFYWYRQILGQKVEFLVSFYNNEISEKSEIFDDQFSVERPDGSNFTLKIRSTKLEDSAMYFCASSLRQGGYTFGSGTRLTVV.

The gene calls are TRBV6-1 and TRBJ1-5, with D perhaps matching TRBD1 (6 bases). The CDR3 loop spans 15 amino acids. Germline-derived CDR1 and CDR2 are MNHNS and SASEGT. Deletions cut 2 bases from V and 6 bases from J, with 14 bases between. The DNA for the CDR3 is TGTGCCAGCAGTGAAATGTCCAGGGGAGCTCAGCCCCAGCATTTT. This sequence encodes CASSEMSRGAQPQHF.

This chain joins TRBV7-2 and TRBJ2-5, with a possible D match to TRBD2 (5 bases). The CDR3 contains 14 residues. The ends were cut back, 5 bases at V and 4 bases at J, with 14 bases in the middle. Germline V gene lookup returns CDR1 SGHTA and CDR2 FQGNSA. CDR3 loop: CASSHDPRGETQYF. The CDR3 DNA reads TGTGCCAGCAGCCATGACCCTCGGGGAGAGACCCAGTACTTC.

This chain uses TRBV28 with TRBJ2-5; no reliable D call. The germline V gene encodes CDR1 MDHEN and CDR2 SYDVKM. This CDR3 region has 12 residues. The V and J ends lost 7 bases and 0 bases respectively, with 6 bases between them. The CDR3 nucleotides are TGTGCCAGCAACGCGGACCAAGAGACCCAGTACTTC. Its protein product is CASNADQETQYF.

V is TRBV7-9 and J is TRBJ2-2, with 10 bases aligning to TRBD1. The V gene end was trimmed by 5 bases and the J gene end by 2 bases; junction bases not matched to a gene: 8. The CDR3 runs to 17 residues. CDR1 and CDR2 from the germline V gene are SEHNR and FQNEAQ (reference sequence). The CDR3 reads CASSLNRDRGNTGELFF. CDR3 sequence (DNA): TGTGCCAGCAGCCTCAACCGGGACAGGGGTAACACCGGGGAGCTGTTTTTT.

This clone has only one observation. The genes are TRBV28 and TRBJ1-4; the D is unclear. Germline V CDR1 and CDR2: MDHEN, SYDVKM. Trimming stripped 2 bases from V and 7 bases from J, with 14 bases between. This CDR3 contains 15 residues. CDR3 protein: CASSLGGKGSEKLFF. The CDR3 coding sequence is TGTGCCAGCAGTTTAGGAGGGAAGGGAAGTGAAAAACTGTTTTTT.

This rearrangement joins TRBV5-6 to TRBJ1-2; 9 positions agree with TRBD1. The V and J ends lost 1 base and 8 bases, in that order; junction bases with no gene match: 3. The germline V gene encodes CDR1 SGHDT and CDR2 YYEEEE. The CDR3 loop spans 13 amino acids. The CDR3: CASSLRQGGGYTF. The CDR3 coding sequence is TGTGCCAGCAGCTTGCGACAGGGGGGGGGCTACACCTTC.

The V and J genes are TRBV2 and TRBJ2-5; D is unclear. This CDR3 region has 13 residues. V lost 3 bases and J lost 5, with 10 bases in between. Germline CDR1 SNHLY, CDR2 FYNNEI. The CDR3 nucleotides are TGTGCCAGCAGTGACGTTGTGCGGGAGACCCAGTACTTC. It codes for CASSDVVRETQYF.

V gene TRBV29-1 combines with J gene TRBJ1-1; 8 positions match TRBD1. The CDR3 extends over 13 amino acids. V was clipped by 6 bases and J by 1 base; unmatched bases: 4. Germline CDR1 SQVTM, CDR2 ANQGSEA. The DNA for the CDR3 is TGCAGCGTGGACAGGGCGGGGAACACTGAAGCTTTCTTT. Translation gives CSVDRAGNTEAFF. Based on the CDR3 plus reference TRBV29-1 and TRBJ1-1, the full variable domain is SAVISQKPSRDICQRGTSLTIQCQVDSQVTMMFWYRQQPGQSLTLIATANQGSEATYESGFVIDKFPISRPNLTFSTLTVSNMSPEDSSIYLCSVDRAGNTEAFFGQGTRLTVV.

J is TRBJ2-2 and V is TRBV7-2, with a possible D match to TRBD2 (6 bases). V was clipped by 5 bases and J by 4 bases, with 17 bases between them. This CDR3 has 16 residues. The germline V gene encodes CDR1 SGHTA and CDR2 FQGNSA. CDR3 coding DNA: TGTGCCAGCAGCGCGATGGGGGGAGTCCTCACCGGGGAGCTGTTTTTT. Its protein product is CASSAMGGVLTGELFF.

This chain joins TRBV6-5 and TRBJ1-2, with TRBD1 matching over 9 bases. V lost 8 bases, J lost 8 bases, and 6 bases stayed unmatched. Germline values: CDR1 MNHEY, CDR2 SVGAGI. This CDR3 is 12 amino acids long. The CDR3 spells CASGTGRRGYTF. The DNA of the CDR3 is TGTGCCAGCGGGACAGGGAGGCGCGGCTACACCTTC.

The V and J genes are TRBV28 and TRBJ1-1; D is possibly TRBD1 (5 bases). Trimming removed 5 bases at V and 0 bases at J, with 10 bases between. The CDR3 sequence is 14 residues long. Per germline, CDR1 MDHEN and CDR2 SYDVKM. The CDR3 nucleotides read TGTGCCAGCAGTCTCCAGGGTGTGAACACTGAAGCTTTCTTT. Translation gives CASSLQGVNTEAFF.

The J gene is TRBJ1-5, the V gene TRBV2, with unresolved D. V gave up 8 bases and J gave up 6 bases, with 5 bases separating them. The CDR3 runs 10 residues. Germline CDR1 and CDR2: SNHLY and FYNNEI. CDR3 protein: CASPRQPQHF. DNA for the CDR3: TGTGCCAGCCCCCGTCAGCCCCAGCATTTT.

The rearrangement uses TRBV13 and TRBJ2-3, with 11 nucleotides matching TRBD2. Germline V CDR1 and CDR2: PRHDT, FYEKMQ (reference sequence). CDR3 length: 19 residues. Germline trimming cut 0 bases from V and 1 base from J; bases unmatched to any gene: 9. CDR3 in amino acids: CASSLGPLAGAEGTDTQYF. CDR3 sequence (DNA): TGTGCCAGCAGCTTAGGCCCACTAGCGGGGGCCGAGGGCACAGATACGCAGTATTTT.

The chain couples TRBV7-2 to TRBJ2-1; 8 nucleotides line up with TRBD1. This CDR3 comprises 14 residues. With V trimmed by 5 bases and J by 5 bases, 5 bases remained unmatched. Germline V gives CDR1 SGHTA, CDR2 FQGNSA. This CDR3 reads CASSNRDRNNEQFF. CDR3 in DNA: TGTGCCAGCAGCAACCGGGACAGGAACAATGAGCAGTTCTTC.

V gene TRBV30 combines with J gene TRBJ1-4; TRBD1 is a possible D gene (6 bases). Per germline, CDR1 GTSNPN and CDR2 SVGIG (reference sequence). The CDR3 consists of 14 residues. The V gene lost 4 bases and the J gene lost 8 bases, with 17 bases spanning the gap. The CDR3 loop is CAWTFGGSQEKLFF. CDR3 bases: TGTGCCTGGACTTTTGGGGGCAGTCAGGAAAAACTGTTTTTT.